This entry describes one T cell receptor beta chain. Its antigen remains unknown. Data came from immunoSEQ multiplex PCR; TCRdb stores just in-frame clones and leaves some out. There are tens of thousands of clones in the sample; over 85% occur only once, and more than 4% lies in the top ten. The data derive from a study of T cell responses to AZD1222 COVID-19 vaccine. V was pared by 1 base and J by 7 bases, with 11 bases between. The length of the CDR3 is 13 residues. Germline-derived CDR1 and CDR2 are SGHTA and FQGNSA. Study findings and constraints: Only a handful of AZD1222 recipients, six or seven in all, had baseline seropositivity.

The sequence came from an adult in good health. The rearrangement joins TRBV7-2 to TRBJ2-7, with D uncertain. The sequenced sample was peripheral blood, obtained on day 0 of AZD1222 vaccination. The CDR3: CASSLGPHREQYF. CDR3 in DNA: TGTGCCAGCAGCTTAGGACCCCACCGGGAGCAGTACTTC.